The rows below give T cell receptor beta chains drawn from one sample of a study of graft-versus-host responses after intestinal transplantation. These receptors' targets are unknown. Some clones are missing from TCRdb's copy, which holds only in-frame ones; the method was immunoSEQ multiplex PCR. The repertoire has about 88,000 clones, less than 95% of them found once; the top ten carry approximately 0.19%. The sequenced sample was unstimulated CD4+ T cells sorted from spleen or lymph node cells, obtained before transplant. Receptors originate from a human donor who was the organ donor for an intestinal transplant. The CDR3 runs from the conserved cysteine through the conserved F or W. A D gene is named only where the DNA matches it firmly. A row's size may be missing; if present it is once, few, many or a size class.

D gene,J gene,V gene,clone size,CDR3 protein,CDR3 DNA
.,TRBJ1-4,TRBV18,.,CASSPDPWRGPLFF,TGTGCCAGCTCACCAGACCCCTGGAGGGGACCCCTGTTTTTT
.,TRBJ2-5,TRBV18,.,CASSPTSSRLETQYF,TGTGCCAGCTCACCAACTAGCTCGCGTTTAGAGACCCAGTACTTC
TRBD1,TRBJ1-1,TRBV19,.,CASSTGQGWTEAFF,TGTGCCAGTAGTACTGGACAGGGATGGACTGAAGCTTTCTTT
.,TRBJ2-3,TRBV7-2,.,CASSLVSPDTQYF,TGTGCCAGCAGCTTAGTTTCCCCAGATACGCAGTATTTT
TRBD2,TRBJ2-5,TRBV5-1,.,CASSGGLAGAETQYF,TGCGCCAGCAGCGGGGGACTAGCGGGGGCAGAGACCCAGTACTTC
TRBD1,TRBJ1-1,TRBV19,.,CASSGQGTSEAFF,TGTGCCAGTAGTGGACAGGGTACTTCTGAAGCTTTCTTT
.,TRBJ2-5,TRBV5-1,.,CASSLDSSQETQYF,TGCGCCAGCAGCTTGGATAGCAGTCAAGAGACCCAGTACTTC
TRBD2,TRBJ2-1,TRBV5-4,.,CASSPEGSGGWGQFF,TGTGCCAGCAGCCCCGAGGGTAGCGGGGGGTGGGGGCAGTTCTTC
TRBD1,TRBJ2-7,TRBV7-2,once,CASSFGQGPSYEQYF,TGTGCCAGCAGTTTTGGACAGGGGCCCTCCTACGAGCAGTACTTC
TRBD1,TRBJ2-5,TRBV29-1,.,CSVDPNRGETQYF,TGCAGCGTGGACCCCAACAGGGGAGAGACCCAGTACTTC
.,TRBJ2-5,TRBV18,.,CASSTGIGEQYF,TGTGCCAGCTCGACTGGGATAGGGGAGCAGTACTTC
TRBD1,TRBJ2-7,TRBV11-2,.,CASSLPGQLYEQYF,TGTGCCAGCAGCCTCCCGGGACAGCTCTACGAGCAGTACTTC
TRBD1,TRBJ2-5,TRBV5-4,.,CASSARTGGSWETQYF,TGTGCCAGCAGCGCCCGGACAGGGGGCTCATGGGAGACCCAGTACTTC
.,TRBJ1-1,TRBV5-1,.,CASSSPGNTEAFF,TGCGCCAGCAGCTCCCCAGGGAACACTGAAGCTTTCTTT
.,TRBJ2-3,TRBV6-4,.,CASSDVPSTDTQYF,TGTGCCAGCAGTGACGTCCCTAGCACAGATACGCAGTATTTT
.,TRBJ2-2,TRBV18,.,CASSPRTRAAGELFF,TGTGCCAGCTCACCACGTACCAGGGCTGCCGGGGAGCTGTTTTTT
.,TRBJ2-7,TRBV6-1,.,CASGVRGPPYEQYF,TGTGCCAGCGGGGTGAGAGGACCCCCCTACGAGCAGTACTTC
.,TRBJ2-7,TRBV20-1,once,CSAPGTTRF,TGCAGCGCTCCCGGGACAACGCGCTTC
.,TRBJ1-5,TRBV2,.,CASSERITVPQHF,TGTGCCAGCAGCGAACGGATTACCGTTCCCCAGCATTTT
.,TRBJ1-3,TRBV28,.,CASSLLSGNTIYF,TGTGCCAGCAGTTTACTTTCGGGAAACACCATATATTTT
.,TRBJ1-4,TRBV19,.,CASNRATNEKLFF,TGTGCCAGTAATAGGGCAACTAATGAAAAACTGTTTTTT
TRBD1,TRBJ2-1,TRBV6-5,.,CASRTGTVGPGEQFF,TGTGCCAGCAGAACCGGGACAGTTGGGCCAGGGGAGCAGTTCTTC
.,TRBJ1-1,TRBV4-3,.,CASSQENRVTTEAFF,TGCGCCAGCAGCCAGGAAAACAGGGTTACCACTGAAGCTTTCTTT
TRBD2,TRBJ2-7,TRBV27,.,CASSLRGLDVDEQYF,TGTGCCAGCAGTTTACGCGGACTAGACGTTGACGAGCAGTACTTC
TRBD2,TRBJ2-7,TRBV28,.,CASSLRLAGSPYEQYF,TGTGCCAGCAGTTTACGCCTAGCGGGGAGCCCCTACGAGCAGTACTTC
.,TRBJ1-6,TRBV13,.,CASSLGLVTNSPLHF,TGTGCCAGCAGCTTAGGTCTGGTTACTAATTCACCCCTCCACTTT
.,TRBJ2-1,TRBV5-4,.,CASSQYRAPSYNEQFF,TGTGCCAGCAGCCAGTACAGGGCCCCGTCCTACAATGAGCAGTTCTTC
.,TRBJ1-5,TRBV30,.,CAWSVAEGQPQHF,TGTGCCTGGAGTGTCGCGGAAGGACAGCCCCAGCATTTT
.,TRBJ1-3,TRBV28,once,CASVDRSSGNTIYF,TGTGCCAGCGTTGACAGGAGCTCTGGAAACACCATATATTTT
TRBD1,TRBJ1-2,TRBV18,once,CASSPPRTGGNYGYTF,TGTGCCAGCTCACCACCTAGGACAGGGGGCAACTATGGCTACACCTTC
TRBD1,TRBJ1-5,TRBV2,.,CASSDQQGSQPQHF,TGTGCCAGCAGTGACCAACAGGGGAGTCAGCCCCAGCATTTT
TRBD1,TRBJ1-2,TRBV11-3,.,CASRSGQGGNYGYTF,TGTGCCAGCAGGAGCGGACAGGGGGGAAACTATGGCTACACCTTC
.,TRBJ1-4,TRBV10-1,.,CASSEGGAGNEKLFF,TGCGCCAGCAGTGAGGGGGGCGCGGGGAATGAAAAACTGTTTTTT
.,TRBJ1-6,TRBV30,once,CAWSVGGGGGSPLHF,TGTGCCTGGAGTGTAGGAGGGGGGGGTGGCTCACCCCTCCACTTT
TRBD1,TRBJ2-7,TRBV14,.,CASSRGPYEQYF,TGTGCCAGCAGCAGGGGGCCCTACGAGCAGTACTTC
.,TRBJ2-3,TRBV7-9,.,CASSLGLASTDTQYF,TGTGCCAGCAGCTTAGGGCTAGCGAGCACAGATACGCAGTATTTT
TRBD1,TRBJ2-1,TRBV28,.,CASSSYRGRYEQFF,TGTGCCAGCAGTTCCTACAGGGGAAGGTATGAGCAGTTCTTC
.,TRBJ2-3,TRBV5-1,.,CASSLATDTQYF,TGCGCCAGCAGCTTGGCCACAGATACGCAGTATTTT
.,TRBJ2-3,TRBV7-5,.,CVRSPTGWRGRTDTQYF,TGTGTCAGAAGCCCGACCGGTTGGCGGGGAAGAACAGATACGCAGTATTTT
TRBD1,TRBJ1-6,TRBV5-4,.,CASSPSGTGGGNSPLHF,TGTGCCAGCAGCCCCTCCGGGACAGGGGGAGGTAATTCACCCCTCCACTTT
.,TRBJ1-2,TRBV7-9,.,CASSFTGTGGGYTF,TGTGCCAGCAGCTTTACAGGGACGGGTGGTGGCTACACCTTC
.,TRBJ1-6,TRBV7-2,once,CASSLLPGFMNSPLHF,TGTGCCAGCAGCTTACTTCCAGGGTTCATGAATTCACCCCTCCACTTT
.,TRBJ2-1,TRBV18,.,CASSPRQSIGEQFF,TGTGCCAGCTCACCACGTCAGTCCATTGGTGAGCAGTTCTTC
.,TRBJ2-3,TRBV18,.,CASSPYFDSTDTQYF,TGTGCCAGCTCACCCTACTTCGACAGCACAGATACGCAGTATTTT
.,TRBJ2-3,TRBV18,.,CASSPDLADTQYF,TGTGCCAGCTCACCAGATCTGGCAGATACGCAGTATTTT
TRBD1,TRBJ2-1,TRBV5-4,.,CASSLGTGRPGYEQFF,TGTGCCAGCAGCTTGGGGACAGGCCGACCAGGTTACGAGCAGTTCTTC
.,TRBJ2-3,TRBV5-4,.,CASSLEAGPSTDTQYF,TGTGCCAGCAGCTTGGAGGCAGGGCCGAGCACAGATACGCAGTATTTT
TRBD1,TRBJ1-2,TRBV28,.,CASSFLGQGAAGYTF,TGTGCCAGCAGTTTTCTCGGACAGGGGGCGGCTGGCTACACCTTC
TRBD2,TRBJ2-7,TRBV18,.,CASSPGTSGAYEQYF,TGTGCCAGCTCACCTGGGACTAGCGGGGCCTACGAGCAGTACTTC
TRBD2,TRBJ2-7,TRBV5-8,.,CASSIGLAGGRQYF,TGTGCCAGCAGCATCGGACTAGCGGGGGGACGGCAGTACTTC
.,TRBJ2-2,TRBV6-6,.,CASSYWGPNTGELFF,TGTGCCAGCAGTTACTGGGGCCCGAACACCGGGGAGCTGTTTTTT
.,TRBJ2-3,TRBV4-2,.,CASSQDRAGGTDTQYF,TGTGCCAGCAGCCAAGATCGGGCAGGGGGCACAGATACGCAGTATTTT
TRBD1,TRBJ1-2,TRBV7-9,.,CASSLGQANYGYTF,TGTGCCAGCAGCTTGGGACAGGCTAACTATGGCTACACCTTC
.,TRBJ1-1,TRBV7-9,.,CASSFMGAVTEAFF,TGTGCCAGCAGCTTTATGGGGGCTGTCACTGAAGCTTTCTTT
.,TRBJ2-4,TRBV18,.,CASSLRLGDIQYF,TGTGCCAGCTCACTTCGACTAGGAGACATTCAGTACTTC